This TCR beta chain emerged from a study of cytomegalovirus exposure and HLA in healthy donors. The study, taken as a whole, reports: Three of the chains that were CMV-associated were confirmed in vitro to be specific for CMV antigens.

13 Jbeta primers and 60 Vbeta primers were used for the PCR. The method was immunoSEQ multiplex PCR; TCRdb's version includes in-frame clones alone and lacks a portion of them. This table holds about 200,000 clones, 79% found once. As for this clone: Its antigen is currently unknown.

CDR3 length equals 15 residues. J was trimmed by 6 bases and V by 3 bases; bases with no gene match: 8. CDR1 and CDR2 from the germline V gene are MNHNS and SASEGT. Sequencing was done on a sample of PBMCs. This receptor was taken from a girl aged 5 to 17 in good health and CMV-seropositive. This chain connects TRBV6-1 to TRBJ1-5; 7 bases align to TRBD1. DNA of the CDR3: TGTGCCAGCAGTGAGGAATTGACAGGGTCTCAGCCCCAGCATTTT. Protein product: CASSEELTGSQPQHF.